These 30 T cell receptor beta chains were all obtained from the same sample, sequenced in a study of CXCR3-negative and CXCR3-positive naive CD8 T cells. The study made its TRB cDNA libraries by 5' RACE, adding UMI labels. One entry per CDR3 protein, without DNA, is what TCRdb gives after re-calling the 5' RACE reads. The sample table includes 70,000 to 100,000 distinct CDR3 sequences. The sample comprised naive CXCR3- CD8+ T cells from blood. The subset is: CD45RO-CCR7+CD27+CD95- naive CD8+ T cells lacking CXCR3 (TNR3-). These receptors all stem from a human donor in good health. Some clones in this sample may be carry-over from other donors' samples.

CDR3 sequence reads: CASRGDSSSYEQYF. The chain uses TRBV11-2 and TRBJ2-7; without DNA, the TCRdb call of TRBD2 cannot be checked. This CDR3 region has 14 residues. The germline V gene has CDR1 SGHAT and CDR2 FQNNGV.

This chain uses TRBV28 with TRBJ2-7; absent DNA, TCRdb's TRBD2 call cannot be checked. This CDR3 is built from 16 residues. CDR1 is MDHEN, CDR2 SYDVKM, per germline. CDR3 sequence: CASSFYGGGAYYEQYF. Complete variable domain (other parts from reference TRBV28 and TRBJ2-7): DVKVTQSSRYLVKRTGEKVFLECVQDMDHENMFWYRQDPGLGLRLIYFSYDVKMKEKGDIPEGYSVSREKKERFSLILESASTNQTSMYLCASSFYGGGAYYEQYFGPGTRLTVT.

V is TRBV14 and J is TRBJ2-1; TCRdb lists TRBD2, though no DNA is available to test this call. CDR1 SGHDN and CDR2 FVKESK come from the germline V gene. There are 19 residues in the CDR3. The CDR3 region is CASSQPSGPGLADYNEQFF.

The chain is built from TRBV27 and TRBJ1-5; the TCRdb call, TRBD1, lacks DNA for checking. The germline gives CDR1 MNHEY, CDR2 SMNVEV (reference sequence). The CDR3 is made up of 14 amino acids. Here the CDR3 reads CASSLTGGNQPQHF.

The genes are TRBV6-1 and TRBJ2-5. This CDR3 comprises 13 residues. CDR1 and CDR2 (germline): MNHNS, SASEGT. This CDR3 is CASSAVYQETQYF.

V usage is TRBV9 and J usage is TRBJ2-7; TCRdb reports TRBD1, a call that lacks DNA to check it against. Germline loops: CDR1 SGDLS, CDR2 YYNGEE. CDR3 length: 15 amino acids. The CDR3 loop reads CASSVGSGTAYEQYF.

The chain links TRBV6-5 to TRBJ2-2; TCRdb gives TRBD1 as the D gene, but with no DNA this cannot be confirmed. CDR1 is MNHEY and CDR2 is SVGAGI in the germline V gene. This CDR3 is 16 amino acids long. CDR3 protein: CASRADRVGDTGELFF.

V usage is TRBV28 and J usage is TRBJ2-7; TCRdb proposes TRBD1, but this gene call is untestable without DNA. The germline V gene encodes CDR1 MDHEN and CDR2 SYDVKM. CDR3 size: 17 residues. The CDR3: CASSTPSGTDLSYEQYF.

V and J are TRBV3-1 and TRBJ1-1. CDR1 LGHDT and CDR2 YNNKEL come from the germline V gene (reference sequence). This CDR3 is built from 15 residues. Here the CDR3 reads CASSQDSLMNTEAFF.

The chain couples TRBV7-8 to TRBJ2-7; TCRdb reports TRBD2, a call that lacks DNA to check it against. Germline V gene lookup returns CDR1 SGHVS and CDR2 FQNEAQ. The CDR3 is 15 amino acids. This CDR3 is CASSLASGGHYEQYF.

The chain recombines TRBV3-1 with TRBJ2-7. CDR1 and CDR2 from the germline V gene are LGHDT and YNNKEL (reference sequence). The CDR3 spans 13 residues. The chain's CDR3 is CASSQDPVHEQYF.

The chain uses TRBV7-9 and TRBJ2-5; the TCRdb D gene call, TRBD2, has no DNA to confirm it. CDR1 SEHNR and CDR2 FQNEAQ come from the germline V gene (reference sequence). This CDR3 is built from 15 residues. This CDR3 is CASSLYGLAEETQYF.

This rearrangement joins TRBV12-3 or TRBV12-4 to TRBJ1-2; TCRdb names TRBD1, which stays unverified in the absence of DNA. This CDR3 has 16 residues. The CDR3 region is CASSPDPGGAGYGYTF.

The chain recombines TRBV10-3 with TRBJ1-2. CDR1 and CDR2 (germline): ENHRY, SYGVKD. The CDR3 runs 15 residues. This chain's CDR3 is CAISEPANFSYGYTF.

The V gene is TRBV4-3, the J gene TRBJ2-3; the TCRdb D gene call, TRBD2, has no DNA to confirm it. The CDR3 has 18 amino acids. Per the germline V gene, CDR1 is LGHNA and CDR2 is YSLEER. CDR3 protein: CASSQVGIAGPSTDTQYF.

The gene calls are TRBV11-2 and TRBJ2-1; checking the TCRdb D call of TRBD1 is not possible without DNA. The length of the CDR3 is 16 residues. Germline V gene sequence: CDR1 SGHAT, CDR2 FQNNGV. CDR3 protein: CASSLESGVWANEQFF.

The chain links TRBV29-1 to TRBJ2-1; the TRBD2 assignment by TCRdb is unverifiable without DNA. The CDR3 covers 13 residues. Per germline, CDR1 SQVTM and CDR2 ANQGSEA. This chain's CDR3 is CSGVAGGNNEQFF.

This CDR3 reads CAITRSDTQYF. The V and J genes are TRBV5-1 and TRBJ2-3. The CDR3 spans 11 residues. CDR1 SGHRS and CDR2 YFSETQ come from the germline V gene.

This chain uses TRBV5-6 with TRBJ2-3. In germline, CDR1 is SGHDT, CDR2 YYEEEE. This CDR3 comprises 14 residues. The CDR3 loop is CASSLVDYTDTQYF.

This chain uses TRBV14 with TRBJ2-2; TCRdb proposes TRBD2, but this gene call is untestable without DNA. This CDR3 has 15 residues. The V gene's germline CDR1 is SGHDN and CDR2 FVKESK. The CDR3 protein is CASSHTHSGTGELFF.

The CDR3 loop is CASTTEGVQETQYF. This rearrangement joins TRBV11-2 to TRBJ2-5; TCRdb outputs TRBD2, but without DNA this stays unchecked. The CDR3 covers 14 residues. Germline CDR1 is SGHAT and CDR2 is FQNNGV.

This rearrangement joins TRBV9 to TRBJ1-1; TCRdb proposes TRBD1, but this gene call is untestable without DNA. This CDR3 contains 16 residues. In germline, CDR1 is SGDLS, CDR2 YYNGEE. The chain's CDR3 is CASSASRQGMNTEAFF.

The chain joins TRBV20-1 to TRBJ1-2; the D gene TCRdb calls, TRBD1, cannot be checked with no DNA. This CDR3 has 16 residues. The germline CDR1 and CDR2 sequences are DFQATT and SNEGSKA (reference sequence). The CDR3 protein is CSARDLLPGQGYGYTF.

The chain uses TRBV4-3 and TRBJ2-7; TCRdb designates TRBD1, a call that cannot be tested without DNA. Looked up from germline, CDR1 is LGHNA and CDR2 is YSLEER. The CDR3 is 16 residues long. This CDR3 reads CASSQDEGTGSYEQYF.

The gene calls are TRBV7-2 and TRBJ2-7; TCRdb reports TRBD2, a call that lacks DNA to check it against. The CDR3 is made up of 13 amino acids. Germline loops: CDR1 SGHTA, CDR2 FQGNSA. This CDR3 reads CASRASGSPEQYF.

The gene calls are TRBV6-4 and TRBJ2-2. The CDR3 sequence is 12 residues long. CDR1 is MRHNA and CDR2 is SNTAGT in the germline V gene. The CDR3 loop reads CASSDNTGELFF.

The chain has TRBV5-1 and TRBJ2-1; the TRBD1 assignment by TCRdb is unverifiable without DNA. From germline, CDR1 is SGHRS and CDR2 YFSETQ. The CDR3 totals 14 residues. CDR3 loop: CASSGSGTYNEQFF.

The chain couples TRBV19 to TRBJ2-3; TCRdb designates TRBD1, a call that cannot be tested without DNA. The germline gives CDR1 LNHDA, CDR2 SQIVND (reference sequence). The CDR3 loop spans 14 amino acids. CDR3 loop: CASSIQGSTDTQYF.

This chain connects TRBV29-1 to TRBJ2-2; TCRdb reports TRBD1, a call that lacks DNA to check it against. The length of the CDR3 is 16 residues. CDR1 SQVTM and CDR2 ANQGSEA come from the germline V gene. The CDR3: CSVEPRTRTAPGELFF.

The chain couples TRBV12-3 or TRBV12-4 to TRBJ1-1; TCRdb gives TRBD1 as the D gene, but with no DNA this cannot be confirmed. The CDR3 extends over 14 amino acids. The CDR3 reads CASSSGDRSTEAFF.